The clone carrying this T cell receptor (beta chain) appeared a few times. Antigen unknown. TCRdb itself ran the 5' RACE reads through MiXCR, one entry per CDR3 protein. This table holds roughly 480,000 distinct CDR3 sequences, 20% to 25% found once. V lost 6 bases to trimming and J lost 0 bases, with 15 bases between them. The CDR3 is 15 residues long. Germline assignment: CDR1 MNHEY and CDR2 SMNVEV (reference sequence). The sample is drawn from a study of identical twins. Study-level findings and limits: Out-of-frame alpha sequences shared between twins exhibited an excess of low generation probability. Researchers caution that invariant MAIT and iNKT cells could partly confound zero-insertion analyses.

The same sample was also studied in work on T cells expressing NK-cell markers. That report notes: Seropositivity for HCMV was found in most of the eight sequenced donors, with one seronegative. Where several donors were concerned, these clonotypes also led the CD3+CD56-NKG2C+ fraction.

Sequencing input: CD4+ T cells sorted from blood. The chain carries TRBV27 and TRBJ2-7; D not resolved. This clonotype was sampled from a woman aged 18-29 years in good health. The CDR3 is CASRRSWGFSYEQYF. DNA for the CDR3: TGTGCCAGCAGAAGAAGTTGGGGATTCTCCTACGAGCAGTACTTC.